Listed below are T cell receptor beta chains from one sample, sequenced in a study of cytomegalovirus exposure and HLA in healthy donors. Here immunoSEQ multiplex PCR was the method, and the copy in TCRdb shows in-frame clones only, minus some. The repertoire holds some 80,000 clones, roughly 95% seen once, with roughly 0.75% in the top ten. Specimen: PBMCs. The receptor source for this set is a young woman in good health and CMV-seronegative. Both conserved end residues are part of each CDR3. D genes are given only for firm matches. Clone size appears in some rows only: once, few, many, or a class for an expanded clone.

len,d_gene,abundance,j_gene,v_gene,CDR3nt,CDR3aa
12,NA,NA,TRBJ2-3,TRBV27,TGTGCCAGCAGCCTCCACGGAGATACGCAGTATTTT,CASSLHGDTQYF
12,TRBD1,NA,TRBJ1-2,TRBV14,TGTGCCAGCCGGCGACAGGGCATGGGCTACACCTTC,CASRRQGMGYTF
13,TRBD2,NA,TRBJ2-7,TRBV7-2,TGTGCCAGCAGCTCGACTAGCGCCTACGAGCAGTACTTC,CASSSTSAYEQYF
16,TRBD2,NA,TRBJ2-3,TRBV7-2,TGTGCCAGCAGCTTAGAGGGGGGACTAGTGACAGATACGCAGTATTTT,CASSLEGGLVTDTQYF
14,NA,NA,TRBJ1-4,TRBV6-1,TGTGCCAGCAGTGAAGGAGGGTTAGCGGAAAAACTGTTTTTT,CASSEGGLAEKLFF
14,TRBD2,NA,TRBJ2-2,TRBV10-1,TGCGCCAGCAGTCCTAGCACCCCGACGGGGGGGCTGTTTTTT,CASSPSTPTGGLFF
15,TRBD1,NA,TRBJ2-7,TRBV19,TGTGCCAGTAGTATAGAGGACAGGAGCTCCTACGAGCAGTACTTC,CASSIEDRSSYEQYF
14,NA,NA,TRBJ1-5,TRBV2,TGTGCCAGCAGTAGGACAGAGCTCAATCAGCCCCAGCATTTT,CASSRTELNQPQHF
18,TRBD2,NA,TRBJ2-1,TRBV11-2,TGTGCCAGCCGGCGCGGAGCGGGGGGCCTCAGCTCCTACAATGAGCAGTTCTTC,CASRRGAGGLSSYNEQFF
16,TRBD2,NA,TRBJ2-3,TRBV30,TGTGCCTGGGTTAGCGGGAGATCCATTCTCACAGATACGCAGTATTTT,CAWVSGRSILTDTQYF
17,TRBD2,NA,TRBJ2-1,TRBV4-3,TGCGCCAGCAGCCAAGAAGTCGCCAGCGGGAGCTACAATGAGCAGTTCTTC,CASSQEVASGSYNEQFF
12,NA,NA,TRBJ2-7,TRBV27,TGTGCCAGCAGTTCTAGAAGCTACGAGCAGTACTTC,CASSSRSYEQYF
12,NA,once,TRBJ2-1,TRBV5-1,TGCGCCAGCAGCTTGGGGGGGAGGCAGCAGTTCTTC,CASSLGGRQQFF
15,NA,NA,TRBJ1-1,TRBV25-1,TGTGCCAGCAGTCGGGACGGACTAATGAACACTGAAGCTTTCTTT,CASSRDGLMNTEAFF
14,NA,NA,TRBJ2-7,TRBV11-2,TGTGCCAGCAGAACACCGGGGAAGGTCTACGAGCAGTACTTC,CASRTPGKVYEQYF
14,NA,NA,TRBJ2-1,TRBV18,TGTGCCAGCTCACCACGCAGCCAGGCCTATGAGCAGTTCTTC,CASSPRSQAYEQFF
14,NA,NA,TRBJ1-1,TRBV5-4,TGTGCCAGCAGCTTAAGTCTGGAGAGCACTGAAGCTTTCTTT,CASSLSLESTEAFF
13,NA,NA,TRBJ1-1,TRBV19,TGTGCCAGTAGTCAATCAGGGCAAACTGAAGCTTTCTTT,CASSQSGQTEAFF
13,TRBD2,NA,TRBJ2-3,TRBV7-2,TGTGCCAGCAGCCCGGGGGGGACAGATACGCAGTATTTT,CASSPGGTDTQYF
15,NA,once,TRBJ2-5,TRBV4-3,TGCGCCAGCAGCCAAGGAGGGGAGGTTTGGGAGACCCAGTACTTC,CASSQGGEVWETQYF
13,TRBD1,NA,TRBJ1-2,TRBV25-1,TGTGCCAGCCAGCCGACAGGGAAGTATGGCTACACCTTC,CASQPTGKYGYTF
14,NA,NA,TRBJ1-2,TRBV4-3,TGCGCCAGCAGCCAAAACAGCGGCAACTATGGCTACACCTTC,CASSQNSGNYGYTF
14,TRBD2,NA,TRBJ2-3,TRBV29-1,TGCAGCGTTATAAGGGAGGGGTTTGGGCTTGCGCAGTATTTT,CSVIREGFGLAQYF
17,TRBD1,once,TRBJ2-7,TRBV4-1,TGCGCCAGCAGCCACCGAACTGAAGGAGACAGGGTTTACGAGCAGTACTTC,CASSHRTEGDRVYEQYF
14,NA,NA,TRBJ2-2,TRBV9,TGTGCCAGCAGCTACGACAGGTCCACCGGGGAGCTGTTTTTT,CASSYDRSTGELFF
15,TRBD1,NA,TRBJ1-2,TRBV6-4,TGTGCCAGCAGCCTAAACTCCGGGGACAGCCATGGCTACACCTTC,CASSLNSGDSHGYTF
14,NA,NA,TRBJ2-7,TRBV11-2,TGTGCCAGCAGCTTAGCAGGGCGCGCCTACGAGCAGTACTTC,CASSLAGRAYEQYF
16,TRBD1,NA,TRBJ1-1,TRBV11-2,TGTGCCAGCAGCTTAACTCCGGGACAGGAGAACACTGAAGCTTTCTTT,CASSLTPGQENTEAFF
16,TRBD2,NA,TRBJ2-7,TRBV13,TGTGCCAGCAGCCCCCGGCGTAGCGGGGGGGCGCACGAGCAGTACTTC,CASSPRRSGGAHEQYF
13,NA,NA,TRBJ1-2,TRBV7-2,TGTGCCAGCAGCCTTCACACCCTCTATGGCTACACCTTC,CASSLHTLYGYTF
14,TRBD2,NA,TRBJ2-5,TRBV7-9,TGTGCCAGCAGCTTACGGGAGGGAGGGGAGACCCAGTACTTC,CASSLREGGETQYF
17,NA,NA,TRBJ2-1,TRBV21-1,TGTGCCAGCAGCAAATGGGCATCCGGACTAGTAGCGATTGAGCAGTTCTTC,CASSKWASGLVAIEQFF